This T cell receptor (beta chain) was sequenced for a study of blood T cell repertoires in COVID-19. Across the whole study: Material from acute and convalescent COVID-19 was sourced from the United States, Italy and Spain.

Using immunoSEQ multiplex PCR, the repertoire was profiled, and TCRdb retains in-frame clones only, with some absent. The sample lists 95,000 to 150,000 clones; 85% were seen once. The receptor comes from a man aged 55 to 70 with acute or convalescent COVID-19. Sequencing was carried out using peripheral blood.

In DNA form, the CDR3 reads TGTGCCAGCAGTTTCCCCCCACAGGGTCGAAGGAACACCGGGGAGCTGTTTTTT. The encoded protein is CASSFPPQGRRNTGELFF. J is TRBJ2-2 and V is TRBV28; weak D call: TRBD1 (6 bases). V was shortened by 3 bases and J by 1 base, with 18 bases between the two germline ends. The CDR3 contains 18 residues. The germline V gene has CDR1 MDHEN and CDR2 SYDVKM.